This entry features one T cell receptor beta chain sequence. The junction differs from germline at one of its ends, possibly a read error. The sample originates from a study of blood T cell repertoires in COVID-19. Whole-study context: PBMCs, B-cell-depleted T cells, or T cells were the source of the cDNA or gDNA that made up the material.

The CDR3 runs 14 residues. Germline CDR1 and CDR2: KGHSH and LQKENI. Here immunoSEQ multiplex PCR was the method, and the copy in TCRdb shows in-frame clones only, minus some. This sample has hundreds of thousands of clones; 85% occur once, and the top ten carry roughly 15%. This receptor was identified in a human donor in a cohort sampled during active COVID-19. The chain joins TRBV18 to TRBJ2-3; 7 nucleotides line up with TRBD1. Specimen: peripheral blood. CDR3 in amino acids: CASPPNRGADTQYF. The CDR3 DNA reads as TGTGCCAGCCCACCAAACAGGGGAGCAGATACGCAGTATTTT.